This T cell receptor beta chain emerged from a study of T cells expressing NK-cell markers. TCRdb reprocessed the 5' RACE reads; each CDR3 protein has one entry and no DNA is given. With about 370,000 distinct CDR3 sequences in the sample, the ten largest clones hold about 11%. The CDR3 is 19 amino acids. The germline V gene encodes CDR1 MDHEN and CDR2 SYDVKM. The rearrangement links TRBV28 to TRBJ2-1; absent DNA, TCRdb's TRBD2 call cannot be checked. The receptor's source is a woman aged 45-59 years in good health. Sequencing was performed on blood T cells: a sorted CD56 or NKG2C T cell subset, CD4+ or CD8+ T cells, or bulk PBMC T cells (not recorded which). This CDR3 reads CASSPQRVRTKAGGFEQFF.